This T cell receptor (beta chain) was profiled in a study of cytomegalovirus exposure and HLA in healthy donors. Study in general: Earlier sequencing of 150 million to 200 million T cells yielded under 120 million unique TCR beta sequences. Study-wide points: Highly shared sequence variants in one cluster were likely a sequencing artifact.

On this clone itself: Its matching antigen is unknown.

Amplification used 60 Vbeta primers and 13 Jbeta primers. Produced via immunoSEQ multiplex PCR; TCRdb's table is partial and in-frame only. The sample has 75,000 to 95,000 clones; 85% to 90% are singletons. The germline CDR1 and CDR2 sequences are SGHTA and FQGNSA. The CDR3 extends over 15 amino acids. V was shortened by 4 bases and J by 4 bases, with 14 bases between the two germline ends. The chain combines TRBV7-2 with TRBJ1-5; possibly TRBD1 for D (5 bases). Sample: PBMCs. The sequence derives from a man between 18 and 29 years old in good health and CMV-seronegative. The CDR3 is CASSSQTAQNQPQHF. The CDR3 DNA reads as TGTGCCAGCAGCTCCCAGACAGCCCAAAATCAGCCCCAGCATTTT.